Below are 19 T cell receptor beta chains sequenced from a single sample in a study of shared clonotypes between healthy human individuals. The table came from immunoSEQ multiplex PCR; TCRdb's copy has only in-frame clones and leaves some out. The data hold approximately 2.1 million clones, with 90% to 95% observed a single time. The sample taken for sequencing was naive CD4+ T cells from PBMCs. The subset was: CD45RA+ positively selected. Source of these receptors: a man aged 18 to 35 in good health. Some clones in this sample may be carry-over from other donors' samples.

The J gene is TRBJ2-6, the V gene TRBV9; D remains ambiguous. The CDR3 runs to 18 residues. Germline V gene data show CDR1 as SGDLS and CDR2 as YYNGEE. V was trimmed by 4 bases and J by 6 bases, leaving 23 bases between them. The CDR3 here is CASSSSQARAPVANVLTF. CDR3 DNA sequence: TGTGCCAGCAGCAGTAGCCAGGCCCGGGCCCCAGTGGCCAACGTCCTGACTTTC.

The V gene is TRBV6-5, the J gene TRBJ2-7; D call uncertain. The CDR3 is made up of 15 amino acids. The V end lost 5 bases, the J end lost 2 bases, and 16 bases lay between the germline ends. The germline V gene has CDR1 MNHEY and CDR2 SVGAGI. The CDR3 spells CASSPAAVLAYEQYF. The CDR3 coding sequence is TGTGCCAGCAGTCCCGCCGCAGTTCTAGCCTACGAGCAGTACTTC.

V and J are TRBV9 and TRBJ2-1; 10 nucleotides line up with TRBD2. The CDR3 spans 17 residues. V lost 2 bases to trimming and J lost 7 bases; unmatched junction nucleotides: 12. Germline V CDR1 and CDR2: SGDLS, YYNGEE. The DNA for the CDR3 is TGTGCCAGCAGCGTCACAATCCTAGCGGGAGTGGAGAATGAGCAGTTCTTC. It is translated as CASSVTILAGVENEQFF. The full variable domain, in which reference TRBV9 and TRBJ2-1 provide the parts outside the CDR3, is DSGVTQTPKHLITATGQRVTLRCSPRSGDLSVYWYQQSLDQGLQFLIQYYNGEERAKGNILERFSAQQFPDLHSELNLSSLELGDSALYFCASSVTILAGVENEQFFGPGTRLTVL.

The chain is built from TRBV29-1 and TRBJ1-2; no reliable D call. Germline V gene lookup returns CDR1 SQVTM and CDR2 ANQGSEA. Trimming removed 4 bases from V and 0 bases from J, with 9 bases in between. The CDR3 has 13 amino acids. The DNA for the CDR3 is TGCAGCGTTGGGACCGACACTAACTATGGCTACACCTTC. Its protein product is CSVGTDTNYGYTF.

This chain joins TRBV5-6 and TRBJ2-1; weak D call: TRBD2 (5 bases). The germline V gene encodes CDR1 SGHDT and CDR2 YYEEEE. V lost 2 bases, J lost 0 bases, and 12 bases lay in between. The CDR3 has 16 amino acids. The CDR3 loop is CASSLLTRDSYNEQFF. The DNA of the CDR3 is TGTGCCAGCAGCTTACTAACCCGGGACTCCTACAATGAGCAGTTCTTC.

The chain recombines TRBV6-5 with TRBJ1-5; D is perhaps TRBD1 (5 bases). Per the germline V gene, CDR1 is MNHEY and CDR2 is SVGAGI. Between the trimmed V and J ends, which lost 8 bases and 0 bases, there was a span of 8 bases. The CDR3 has 13 amino acids. The CDR3 nucleotides are TGTGCCAGCTCGGGGGATAGCAATCAGCCCCAGCATTTT. It codes for CASSGDSNQPQHF.

The CDR3 DNA reads as TGTGCCATCAGTGCGCCCGGGACACCCGGGGGAATCACTCCCGAGCAGTACTTC. Its protein product is CAISAPGTPGGITPEQYF. The genes are TRBV10-3 and TRBJ2-7; D is possibly TRBD1 or TRBD2 (6 bases each). The CDR3 consists of 18 residues. The germline CDR1 and CDR2 sequences are ENHRY and SYGVKD. Between the trimmed V and J ends, which lost 4 bases and 6 bases, there was a span of 28 bases.

This sequence joins TRBV6-5 and TRBJ2-5; D might be TRBD2 (6 bases). V gave up 3 bases and J gave up 3 bases, with 17 bases separating them. Germline V gene sequence: CDR1 MNHEY, CDR2 SVGAGI. This CDR3 region has 16 residues. CDR3 sequence (DNA): TGTGCCAGCAGTTATTGGCGACCGGGGACTGAAGAGACCCAGTACTTC. Translation gives CASSYWRPGTEETQYF.

J is TRBJ2-1 and V is TRBV21-1; TRBD1 is the table's D call and was not checked against the DNA. TRBV21-1 is shown as a pseudogene. This CDR3 is built from 17 residues. The CDR3 DNA reads as TGTGCCAGCAGCAAAAATCGACAGCCGAGCTCCTACAATGAGCAGTTCTTC. Its translation: CASSKNRQPSSYNEQFF.

This chain uses TRBV6-1 with TRBJ1-1; D perhaps matches TRBD1 (6 bases). Trimming removed 6 bases from V and 0 bases from J, with 14 bases in between. Germline V CDR1 and CDR2: MNHNS, SASEGT. CDR3 size: 15 residues. This CDR3 reads CASSPRTAMNTEAFF. For the CDR3, the DNA is TGTGCCAGCAGCCCGCGGACAGCCATGAACACTGAAGCTTTCTTT.

V usage is TRBV4-1 and J usage is TRBJ1-5, with D possibly matching TRBD1 (6 bases). CDR3 length: 18 residues. V was trimmed by 4 bases and J by 3 bases, leaving 22 bases between them. CDR1 is MGHRA and CDR2 is YSYEKL in the germline V gene. In DNA form, the CDR3 reads TGCGCCAGCAGCCTTTCGGGGGGCGTTGCGGTTGACAATCAGCCCCAGCATTTT. Amino acids: CASSLSGGVAVDNQPQHF.

This chain links TRBV18 with TRBJ1-2; D remains unclear. CDR1 and CDR2 (germline): KGHSH, LQKENI. Trimming removed 3 bases from V and 0 bases from J, with 8 bases in between. The CDR3 totals 14 residues. The CDR3 DNA reads TGTGCCAGCTCACCGGCGGGAGCTAACTATGGCTACACCTTC. Residues: CASSPAGANYGYTF. The full variable domain, rest sourced from reference TRBV18 and TRBJ1-2, is NAGVMQNPRHLVRRRGQEARLRCSPMKGHSHVYWYRQLPEEGLKFMVYLQKENIIDESGMPKERFSAEFPKEGPSILRIQQVVRGDSAAYFCASSPAGANYGYTFGSGTRLTVV.

The gene calls are TRBV5-1 and TRBJ2-2, with 9 bases fitting TRBD1. Germline CDR1 SGHRS, CDR2 YFSETQ. The CDR3 is made up of 15 amino acids. V lost 4 bases, J lost 6 bases, and 7 bases stayed unmatched. The CDR3 spells CASSVGQGVPGELFF. The CDR3 DNA reads TGCGCCAGCAGCGTGGGACAGGGAGTACCCGGGGAGCTGTTTTTT.

The J gene is TRBJ2-4, the V gene TRBV7-9; perhaps TRBD1 as D (5 bases). From germline, CDR1 is SEHNR and CDR2 FQNEAQ (reference sequence). This CDR3 comprises 13 residues. V dropped 1 base and J dropped 6 bases, with 7 bases sitting between them. The CDR3 loop reads CASSLVQGNIQYF. The DNA of the CDR3 is TGTGCCAGCAGCTTAGTGCAGGGAAACATTCAGTACTTC. The full variable domain, its missing parts supplied by reference TRBV7-9 and TRBJ2-4, is DTGVSQNPRHKITKRGQNVTFRCDPISEHNRLYWYRQTLGQGPEFLTYFQNEAQLEKSRLLSDRFSAERPKGSFSTLEIQRTEQGDSAMYLCASSLVQGNIQYFGAGTRLSVL.

The rearrangement links TRBV5-1 to TRBJ2-7, with 9 bases identical to TRBD1. The CDR3 loop spans 15 amino acids. In germline, CDR1 is SGHRS, CDR2 YFSETQ. The V gene end was trimmed by 4 bases and the J gene end by 2 bases; junction bases not matched to a gene: 7. In DNA, the CDR3 is TGCGCCAGCAGCGTAGGGACAGGGACTGCCTACGAGCAGTACTTC. This sequence encodes CASSVGTGTAYEQYF.

With regard to this clone: Other DNA sequences in the sample encode the same CDR3. V and J are TRBV7-2 and TRBJ2-2, with D hard to call. CDR1 is SGHTA, CDR2 FQGNSA, per germline. Trimming shortened V by 2 bases and J by 5 bases, and 6 bases separated the two germline ends. The CDR3 consists of 13 residues. The CDR3 loop is CASSLLNTGELFF. Here the CDR3 DNA reads TGTGCCAGCAGCTTACTCAATACCGGGGAGCTGTTTTTT.

V and J are TRBV7-3 and TRBJ2-3; 9 bases are a match to TRBD2. Germline CDR1 is SGHTA and CDR2 is FQGTGA. The CDR3 extends over 15 amino acids. Losses at the gene ends were 5 bases for V and 3 bases for J; bases not matched to a gene: 6. CDR3 sequence: CASSTGAGGTDTQYF. In DNA form, the CDR3 reads TGTGCCAGCAGCACGGGGGCGGGAGGGACAGATACGCAGTATTTT.

This chain links TRBV21-1 with TRBJ2-5. The J call could be wrong; TRBJ2-7 is a better fit for the DNA end. TRBV21-1 is shown as a pseudogene. This CDR3 comprises 16 residues. CDR3 protein: CASSKEVPRDTYEQYF. CDR3 nucleotide sequence: TGTGCCAGCAGCAAAGAAGTGCCAAGGGATACCTACGAGCAGTACTTC.

Regarding this clone: Other DNA sequences from this sample encode an identical CDR3 as well. The J gene is TRBJ1-1, the V gene TRBV5-1, with TRBD1 identical over 8 bases. Trimming at V came to 1 base and at J to 4 bases, leaving 3 bases not matched to a gene. CDR1 and CDR2 (germline): SGHRS, YFSETQ. The CDR3 runs 14 residues. The CDR3 reads CASSLQGAGTEAFF. The CDR3, as DNA: TGCGCCAGCAGCTTGCAGGGGGCGGGCACTGAAGCTTTCTTT.